The 7 T cell receptor beta chains given below trace back to one sample, sequenced in a study of T cell responses to AZD1222 COVID-19 vaccine. Clones were sequenced by immunoSEQ multiplex PCR, and TCRdb holds only the in-frame ones, with some missing. The table records some 120,000 clones, approximately 83% of them present only once. The sample was peripheral blood, taken on day 0 of AZD1222 vaccination. The receptors shown here come from an adult in good health.

The chain joins TRBV18 to TRBJ2-2; D is unclear. V dropped 1 base and J dropped 0 bases, with 6 bases sitting between them. CDR1 and CDR2 from the germline V gene are KGHSH and LQKENI. CDR3 size: 15 residues. The CDR3, as DNA: TGTGCCAGCTCACCACAGGAATCGAACACCGGGGAGCTGTTTTTT. Protein: CASSPQESNTGELFF.

The rearrangement uses TRBV9 and TRBJ1-2, with 9 nucleotides matching TRBD1. V lost 1 base to trimming and J lost 6 bases; unmatched junction nucleotides: 4. The CDR3 loop spans 14 amino acids. Germline assignment: CDR1 SGDLS and CDR2 YYNGEE. CDR3 nucleotide sequence: TGTGCCAGCAGCGTAACAGGGGGCAGGGATGGCTACACCTTC. Translating it yields CASSVTGGRDGYTF.

This clone was found once. The rearrangement joins TRBV4-1 to TRBJ1-3; D remains ambiguous. The germline V gene encodes CDR1 MGHRA and CDR2 YSYEKL. V was pared by 6 bases and J by 0 bases, with 12 bases between. The CDR3 runs 15 residues. CDR3 sequence (DNA): TGCGCCAGCAGATCCGTCCCAGCCTCTGGAAACACCATATATTTT. It translates to CASRSVPASGNTIYF.

This chain connects TRBV18 to TRBJ1-2; D is undetermined. Trimming pared 4 bases from V and 7 bases from J, leaving 10 bases between. CDR1 KGHSH and CDR2 LQKENI come from the germline V gene. CDR3 size: 12 residues. The CDR3 reads CASSHEGFGYTF. CDR3 nucleotides: TGTGCCAGCTCACACGAGGGCTTTGGCTACACCTTC.

This sequence joins TRBV30 and TRBJ1-4; no clear D gene. CDR1 is GTSNPN and CDR2 is SVGIG in the germline V gene (reference sequence). This CDR3 has 13 residues. V lost 2 bases and J lost 2, with 6 bases in between. The CDR3 nucleotides are TGTGCCTGGAGTAAACAGACTAATGAAAAACTGTTTTTT. Amino acid sequence: CAWSKQTNEKLFF.

This clone is a singleton in its sample. The CDR3 protein is CASSLVRGQGLEQYF. The CDR3 region has the DNA TGTGCCAGTAGTCTAGTACGAGGACAGGGTCTCGAGCAGTACTTC. The chain has TRBV19 and TRBJ2-7, with 8 nucleotides matching TRBD1. The germline V gene encodes CDR1 LNHDA and CDR2 SQIVND (reference sequence). The CDR3 sequence is 15 residues long. V shed 5 bases and J 6 bases; nucleotides not matched to a gene: 12.

The chain links TRBV6-1 to TRBJ2-1, with D tentatively TRBD2 (6 bases). CDR3 length equals 13 residues. The germline V gene encodes CDR1 MNHNS and CDR2 SASEGT. Deletions cut 4 bases from V and 3 bases from J, with 7 bases between. As DNA, the CDR3 is TGTGCCAGCAGTGCGGGACTCTACAATGAGCAGTTCTTC. Protein product: CASSAGLYNEQFF.